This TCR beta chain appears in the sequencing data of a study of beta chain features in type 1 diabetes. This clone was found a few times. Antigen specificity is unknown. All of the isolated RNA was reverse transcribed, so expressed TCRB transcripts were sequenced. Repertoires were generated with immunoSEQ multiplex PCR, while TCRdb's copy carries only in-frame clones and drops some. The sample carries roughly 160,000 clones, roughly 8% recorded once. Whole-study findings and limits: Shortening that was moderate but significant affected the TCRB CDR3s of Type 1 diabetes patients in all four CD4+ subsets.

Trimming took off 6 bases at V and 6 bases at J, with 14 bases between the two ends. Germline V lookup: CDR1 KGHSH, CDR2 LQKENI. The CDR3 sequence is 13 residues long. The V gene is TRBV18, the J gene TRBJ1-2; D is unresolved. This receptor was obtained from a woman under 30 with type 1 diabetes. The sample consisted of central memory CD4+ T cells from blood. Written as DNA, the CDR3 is TGTGCCAGCTCCCCCAGTCTCGGGGATGGCTACACCTTC. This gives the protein CASSPSLGDGYTF.